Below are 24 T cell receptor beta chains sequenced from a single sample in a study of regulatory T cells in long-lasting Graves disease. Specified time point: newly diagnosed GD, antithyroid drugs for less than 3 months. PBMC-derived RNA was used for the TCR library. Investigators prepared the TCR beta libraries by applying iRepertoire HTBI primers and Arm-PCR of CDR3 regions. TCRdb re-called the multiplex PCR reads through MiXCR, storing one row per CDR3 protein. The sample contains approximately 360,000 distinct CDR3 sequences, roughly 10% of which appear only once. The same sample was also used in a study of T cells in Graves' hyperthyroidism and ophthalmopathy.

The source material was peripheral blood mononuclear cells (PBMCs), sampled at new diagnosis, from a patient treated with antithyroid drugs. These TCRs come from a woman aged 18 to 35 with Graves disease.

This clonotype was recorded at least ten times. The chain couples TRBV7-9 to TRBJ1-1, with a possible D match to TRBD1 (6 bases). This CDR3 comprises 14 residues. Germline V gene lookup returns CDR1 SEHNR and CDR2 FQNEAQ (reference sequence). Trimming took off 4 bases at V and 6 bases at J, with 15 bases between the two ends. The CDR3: CASSSGGGRAEAFF. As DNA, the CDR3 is TGTGCCAGCAGCTCCGGGGGCGGGAGGGCTGAAGCTTTCTTT.

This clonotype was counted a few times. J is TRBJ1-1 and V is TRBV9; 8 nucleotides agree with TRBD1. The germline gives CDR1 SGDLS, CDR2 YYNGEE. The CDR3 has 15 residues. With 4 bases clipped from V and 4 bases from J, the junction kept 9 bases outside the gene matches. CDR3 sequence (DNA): TGTGCCAGCAGCCCCCAGGGGGCTGTCGGCACTGAAGCTTTCTTT. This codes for CASSPQGAVGTEAFF. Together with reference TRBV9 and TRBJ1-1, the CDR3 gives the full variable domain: DSGVTQTPKHLITATGQRVTLRCSPRSGDLSVYWYQQSLDQGLQFLIQYYNGEERAKGNILERFSAQQFPDLHSELNLSSLELGDSALYFCASSPQGAVGTEAFFGQGTRLTVV.

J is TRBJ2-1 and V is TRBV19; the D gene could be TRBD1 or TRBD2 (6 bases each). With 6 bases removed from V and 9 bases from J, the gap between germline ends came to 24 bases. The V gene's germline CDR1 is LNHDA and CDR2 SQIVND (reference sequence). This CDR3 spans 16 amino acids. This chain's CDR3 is CASSLGGGTNTPEQFF. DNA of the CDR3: TGTGCCAGTAGCCTAGGGGGAGGCACGAATACTCCTGAGCAGTTCTTC.

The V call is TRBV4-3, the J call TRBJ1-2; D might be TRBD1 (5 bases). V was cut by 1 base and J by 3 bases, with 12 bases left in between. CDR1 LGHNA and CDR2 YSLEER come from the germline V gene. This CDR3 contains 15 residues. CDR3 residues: CASSQAETGHYGYTF. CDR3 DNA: TGCGCCAGCAGCCAAGCCGAAACAGGACACTATGGCTACACCTTC.

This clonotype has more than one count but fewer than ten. The CDR3 region is CSASSPDSSYEQYF. CDR3 bases: TGCAGTGCTAGTTCCCCGGATAGCTCCTACGAGCAGTACTTC. The chain has TRBV20-1 and TRBJ2-7; D is ambiguous. CDR3 size: 14 residues. CDR1 and CDR2 (germline): DFQATT, SNEGSKA (reference sequence). V was trimmed by 3 bases and J by 0 bases, leaving 12 bases between them.

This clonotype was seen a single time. CDR3 protein: CASSRAGYGQETQYF. CDR3 DNA: TGTGCCAGCTCACGAGCGGGGTATGGCCAAGAGACCCAGTACTTC. V gene TRBV18 combines with J gene TRBJ2-5; 7 bases are a match to TRBD2. This CDR3 has 15 amino acids. V lost 4 bases to trimming and J lost 1 base; unmatched junction nucleotides: 6. Germline-derived CDR1 and CDR2 are KGHSH and LQKENI.

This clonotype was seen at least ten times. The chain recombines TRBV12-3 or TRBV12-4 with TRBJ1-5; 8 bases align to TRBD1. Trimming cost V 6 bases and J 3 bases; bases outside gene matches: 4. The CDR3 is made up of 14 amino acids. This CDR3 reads CASSLTGVNQPQHF. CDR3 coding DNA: TGTGCCAGCAGCCTGACAGGGGTCAATCAGCCCCAGCATTTT.

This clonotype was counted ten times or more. Written as DNA, the CDR3 is TGTGCCAGCAGCCAAGACCGAGGAAAACTGTTTTTT. It translates to CASSQDRGKLFF. The chain joins TRBV14 to TRBJ1-4; D is unresolved. The CDR3 extends over 12 amino acids. CDR1 and CDR2 from the germline V gene are SGHDN and FVKESK. The germline V and J ends were trimmed by 0 bases and 10 bases, with 6 bases remaining between them.

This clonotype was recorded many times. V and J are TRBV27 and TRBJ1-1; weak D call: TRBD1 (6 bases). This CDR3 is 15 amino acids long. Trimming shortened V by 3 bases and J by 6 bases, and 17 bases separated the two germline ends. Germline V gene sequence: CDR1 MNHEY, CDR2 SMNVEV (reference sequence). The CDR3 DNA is TGTGCCAGCAGTTTGGGGGGGGGGCAAAAATCTGAAGCTTTCTTT. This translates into CASSLGGGQKSEAFF.

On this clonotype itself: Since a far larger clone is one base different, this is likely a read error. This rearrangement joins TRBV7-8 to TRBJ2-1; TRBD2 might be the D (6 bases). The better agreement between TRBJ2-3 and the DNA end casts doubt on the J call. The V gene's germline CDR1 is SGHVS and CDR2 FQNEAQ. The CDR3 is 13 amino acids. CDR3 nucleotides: TGTGTCAGCAGCTTAGGAGGGTCAGATACGCAGTATTTT. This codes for CVSSLGGSDTQYF.

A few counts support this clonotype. This chain's CDR3 is CSARDRDLYYGYTF. The CDR3 DNA is TGCAGTGCCCGGGACAGGGATCTTTACTATGGCTACACCTTC. V gene TRBV20-1 combines with J gene TRBJ1-2, with 9 bases fitting TRBD1. Germline values: CDR1 DFQATT, CDR2 SNEGSKA (reference sequence). J lost 3 bases, V lost 6 bases, and 8 bases had no gene match. CDR3 length equals 14 residues.

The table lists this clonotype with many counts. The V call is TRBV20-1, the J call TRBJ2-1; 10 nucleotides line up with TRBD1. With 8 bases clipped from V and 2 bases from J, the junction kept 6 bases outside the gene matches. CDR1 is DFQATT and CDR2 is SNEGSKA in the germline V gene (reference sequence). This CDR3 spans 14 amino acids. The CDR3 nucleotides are TGCAGTTCGGACAGGGGGGCAACCTACAATGAGCAGTTCTTC. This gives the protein CSSDRGATYNEQFF.

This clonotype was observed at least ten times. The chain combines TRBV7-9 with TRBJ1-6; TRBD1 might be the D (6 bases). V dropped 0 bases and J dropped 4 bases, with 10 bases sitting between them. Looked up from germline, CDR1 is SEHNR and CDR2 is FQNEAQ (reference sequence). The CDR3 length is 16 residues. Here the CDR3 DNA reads TGTGCCAGCAGCTTAGCGGGGGGCCGGTATAATTCACCCCTCCACTTT. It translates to CASSLAGGRYNSPLHF.

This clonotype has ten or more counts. The DNA of the CDR3 is TGCAGTGCTAGGACGACTAGCGGGAGGGGTTTCAACTACGAGCAGTACTTC. It translates to CSARTTSGRGFNYEQYF. V and J are TRBV20-1 and TRBJ2-7; 14 bases match TRBD2. Germline CDR1 is DFQATT and CDR2 is SNEGSKA (reference sequence). V lost 3 bases, J lost 3 bases, and 10 bases stayed unmatched. The CDR3 runs to 17 residues.

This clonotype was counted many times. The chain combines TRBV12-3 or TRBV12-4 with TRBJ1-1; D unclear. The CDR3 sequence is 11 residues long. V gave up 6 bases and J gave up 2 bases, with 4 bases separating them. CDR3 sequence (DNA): TGTGCCAGCAGATCTAACACTGAAGCTTTCTTT. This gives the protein CASRSNTEAFF.

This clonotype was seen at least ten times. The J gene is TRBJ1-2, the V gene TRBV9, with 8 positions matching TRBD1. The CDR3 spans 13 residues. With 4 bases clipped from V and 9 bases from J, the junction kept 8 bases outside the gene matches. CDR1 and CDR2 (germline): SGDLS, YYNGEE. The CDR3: CASSPGGSDRYTF. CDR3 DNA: TGTGCCAGCAGCCCAGGGGGCAGTGATCGCTACACCTTC.

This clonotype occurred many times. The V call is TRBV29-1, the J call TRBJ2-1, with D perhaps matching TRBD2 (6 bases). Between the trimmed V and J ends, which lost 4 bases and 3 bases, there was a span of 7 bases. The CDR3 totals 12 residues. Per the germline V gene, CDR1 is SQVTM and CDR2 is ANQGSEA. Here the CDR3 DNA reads TGCAGCGTTGTCGGGGGCTACAATGAGCAGTTCTTC. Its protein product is CSVVGGYNEQFF.

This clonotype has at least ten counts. For the CDR3, the DNA is TGCGCCAGCAGCGGACGCATGAACACTGAAGCTTTCTTT. Encoded protein: CASSGRMNTEAFF. This chain joins TRBV4-3 and TRBJ1-1, with D hard to call. This CDR3 is 13 amino acids long. Germline CDR1 and CDR2: LGHNA and YSLEER. V was cut by 5 bases and J by 0 bases, with 7 bases left in between.

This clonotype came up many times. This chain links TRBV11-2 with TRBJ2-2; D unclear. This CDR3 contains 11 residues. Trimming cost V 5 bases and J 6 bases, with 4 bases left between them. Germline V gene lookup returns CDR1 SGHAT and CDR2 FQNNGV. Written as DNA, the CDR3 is TGTGCCAGCAGCCCGGCCGGGGAGCTGTTTTTT. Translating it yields CASSPAGELFF. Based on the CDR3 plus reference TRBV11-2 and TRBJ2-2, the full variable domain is EAGVAQSPRYKIIEKRQSVAFWCNPISGHATLYWYQQILGQGPKLLIQFQNNGVVDDSQLPKDRFSAERLKGVDSTLKIQPAKLEDSAVYLCASSPAGELFFGEGSRLTVL.

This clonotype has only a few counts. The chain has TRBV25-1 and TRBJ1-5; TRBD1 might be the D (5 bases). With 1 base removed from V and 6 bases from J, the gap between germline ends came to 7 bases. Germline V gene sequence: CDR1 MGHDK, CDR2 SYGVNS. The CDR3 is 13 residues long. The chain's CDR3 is CASSEWDGQPQHF. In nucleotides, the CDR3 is TGTGCCAGCAGTGAATGGGACGGTCAGCCCCAGCATTTT.

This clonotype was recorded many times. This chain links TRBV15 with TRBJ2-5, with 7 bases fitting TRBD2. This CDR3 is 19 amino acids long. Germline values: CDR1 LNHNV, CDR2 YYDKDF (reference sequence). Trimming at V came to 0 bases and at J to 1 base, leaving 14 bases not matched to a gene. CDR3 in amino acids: CATSRDKTARRGSQETQYF. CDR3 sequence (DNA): TGTGCCACCAGCAGAGACAAAACCGCGAGGCGGGGGTCCCAAGAGACCCAGTACTTC. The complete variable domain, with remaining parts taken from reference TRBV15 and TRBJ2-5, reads DAMVIQNPRYQVTQFGKPVTLSCSQTLNHNVMYWYQQKSSQAPKLLFHYYDKDFNNEADTPDNFQSRRPNTSFCFLDIRSPGLGDTAMYLCATSRDKTARRGSQETQYFGPGTRLLVL.

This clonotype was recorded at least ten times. Here the CDR3 reads CASSLGLLETQYF. CDR3 coding DNA: TGTGCCAGCAGTCTAGGACTACTAGAGACCCAGTACTTC. V and J are TRBV12-3 or TRBV12-4 and TRBJ2-5; D might be TRBD2 (6 bases). The CDR3 is 13 amino acids. V lost 5 bases and J 4 bases, leaving 11 bases between the germline ends.

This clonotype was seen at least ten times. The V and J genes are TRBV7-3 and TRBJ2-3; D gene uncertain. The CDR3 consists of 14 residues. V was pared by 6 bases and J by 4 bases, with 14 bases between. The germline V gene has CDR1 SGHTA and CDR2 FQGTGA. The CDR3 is CASRQGHGPDTQYF. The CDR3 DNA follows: TGTGCCAGCAGGCAAGGGCATGGACCAGATACGCAGTATTTT.

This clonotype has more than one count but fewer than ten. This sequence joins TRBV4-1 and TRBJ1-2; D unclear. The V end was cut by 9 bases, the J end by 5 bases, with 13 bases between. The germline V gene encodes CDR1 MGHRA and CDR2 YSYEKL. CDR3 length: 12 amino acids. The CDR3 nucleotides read TGCGCCAGTAGCATTGGGCCATATGGCTACACCTTC. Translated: CASSIGPYGYTF.